Listed here is a single T cell receptor beta chain. This clone's antigen is unknown. No much larger clone exists at a distance of one base, and base qualities are not known. The data were obtained in a study of PD-1 blockade in classical Hodgkin lymphoma (dated by TCRdb to the early 2020s). About the full investigation: Nivolumab dosing was 3 mg/kg intravenously every 2 weeks, continuing until either disease progression or unacceptable toxicity. A peripheral blood immune signature of response to PD-1 blockade in classical Hodgkin lymphoma was defined using TCR beta sequencing and CyTOF. Overall study outcomes, separate from this receptor: Lower diversity was seen in patients whose nivolumab began less than 1 year after ASCT, and these patients were left out of later analyses so that immune reconstitution would not confound the results. The study was limited to a single clinical trial cohort, and causes of repertoire differences, possibly disease activity or prior therapy, remained undefined. By C4D1, a significant rise was seen in CD4+ TCR diversity but not in CD8+ TCR diversity (p=0.0027 vs p=0.16), and the rise was most apparent among complete responders (p=0.02). Baseline diversity similar to that of newly diagnosed patients was observed in trial patients achieving complete response, whereas significantly lower diversity was observed in partial responders and progressors. Baseline TCR diversity was reported to be lower in newly diagnosed patients than in healthy donors, and even lower in relapsed/refractory patients.

There are 13 amino acids in the CDR3, from cysteine to phenylalanine inclusive. Only CDR3 DNA remains: 39 bases, in frame from the first base. The junction carries 12 bases between V and J, which are trimmed by 6 bases and 9 bases respectively. Via the germline V gene (reference sequence), CDR1 is LNHDA and CDR2 SQIVND. The Qiagen DNeasy kit was used to extract genomic DNA from unsorted PBMCs and from the negatively selected CD4+ and CD8+ fractions. Using primers that anneal to V and J segments, immunoSEQ multiplex PCR amplified the TCR beta CDR3 regions. A synthetic immune receptor repertoire was used to minimize amplification bias, and any residual bias was removed computationally once sequencing was done. Concerning the study's data processing: Repertoire diversity was quantified as the Shannon entropy index using custom Python scripts. The unsorted, CD4+ and CD8+ repertoires were each analyzed separately, with the exception of combined analyses, where CD4+ and CD8+ sequences were merged in silico. Clonal expansion was defined as a frequency increase of at least 2-fold after treatment compared with C1D1, and clones undetected at baseline were assigned a pseudocount of 0.5. Clones with 0 or 1 copy at C1D1 were classified as singleton clones, and clones with 2 or more copies were classified as non-singleton clones. By matching protein sequences in sorted samples from the same patient, clones expanded in unsorted samples were annotated as CD4+, CD8+ or unknown. Wilcoxon tests on paired samples were used to test changes in diversity from C1D1 to C4D1. Entries here come from immuneACCESS through TCRdb and include only in-frame sequences with V and J called. Some clones fail to appear in such tables; in the studies checked, an unresolved V gene covers under half of the shortfall, and the cause of the remainder is unknown. V and J calls and clone size are those listed in that table; D and trimming were worked out from the DNA. The sample records about 23,000 clones, 85% to 90% of which are singletons. The ten most abundant clones make up approximately 23% of the sample.

This specimen's time point label, interpreted: cycle 4 day 1 (C4D1), after less than 7 weeks of nivolumab. Every trial patient had relapsed after autologous stem cell transplantation, and cohorts A, B and C differed in prior brentuximab vedotin exposure. A total of fewer than 70 patients with relapsed/refractory classical Hodgkin lymphoma made up the trial cohort, and each patient's best overall response was complete response, partial response or progressive disease. In the multi-cohort phase II CheckMate 205 trial, trial patients received single-agent nivolumab. An independent review committee assessed best overall response by applying the 2007 International Working Group response criteria. PBMCs from the trial were collected at three points: immediately before nivolumab initiation (C1D1), and during therapy at cycle 2 day 1 and cycle 4 day 1. Peripheral blood was collected in 8 mL Vacutainer Cell Preparation Tubes, from which PBMCs were isolated by centrifugation and then cryopreserved.

The sequence is built from TRBV19 and TRBJ1-6, with the D gene not confidently named. The sample was peripheral blood mononuclear cells (PBMCs), taken before the fourth cycle of nivolumab. The sequence derives from a human donor with classical Hodgkin lymphoma. Here the CDR3 is given as CASSKSEGSPLHF. Here is the DNA: TGTGCCAGTAGCAAGAGTGAGGGTTCACCCCTCCACTTT.